Below, 13 T cell receptor beta chains from the same sample are listed, as sequenced in a study of blood T cell repertoires in COVID-19. Generated by immunoSEQ multiplex PCR, the TCRdb table keeps only in-frame clones and is missing some. This table has 150,000 to 200,000 clones, under 85% appearing once. Sequencing was performed on peripheral blood. These receptors were obtained from a woman in her 70s with COVID-19, enrolled during active disease.

The chain employs TRBV7-9 and TRBJ2-7; tentatively, D is TRBD1 (6 bases). This CDR3 is 14 amino acids long. Trimming left V 2 bases short and J 4 bases short, with 12 bases between. The germline V gene encodes CDR1 SEHNR and CDR2 FQNEAQ (reference sequence). The CDR3: CASSLTGRGYEQYF. The CDR3 region has the DNA TGTGCCAGCAGCTTAACCGGAAGGGGGTACGAGCAGTACTTC.

The chain has TRBV7-8 and TRBJ1-2; 10 nucleotides line up with TRBD1. There are 16 residues in the CDR3. Germline trimming cut 5 bases from V and 6 bases from J; bases unmatched to any gene: 12. Germline CDR1 SGHVS, CDR2 FQNEAQ. CDR3 DNA: TGTGCCAGCAGCCTAACCGGGACAGGGGCCACCAATGGCTACACCTTC. This codes for CASSLTGTGATNGYTF.

The chain combines TRBV29-1 with TRBJ2-7; D not certain. The germline gives CDR1 SQVTM, CDR2 ANQGSEA. The CDR3 consists of 14 residues. Trimming removed 0 bases at V and 5 bases at J, with 14 bases between. CDR3 loop: CSVEEASDANEQYF. CDR3 nucleotide sequence: TGCAGCGTTGAAGAGGCCAGCGACGCGAACGAGCAGTACTTC.

The rearrangement uses TRBV21-1 and TRBJ2-5; the D call TRBD1 from the table was never checked on the DNA. TRBV21-1 is labeled a pseudogene. There are 16 residues in the CDR3. CDR3 in DNA: TGTGCCAGCAGCAAAGAAGTCAGTGAAAGCCAAGAGACCCAGTACTTC. It specifies CASSKEVSESQETQYF.

This chain joins TRBV3-1 (or the pseudogene TRBV3-2) and TRBJ1-5; 9 bases are a match to TRBD1. The J segment lost 6 bases and the V segment lost 5 bases, leaving 5 bases of the junction unmatched. The CDR3 covers 14 residues. Looked up from germline, CDR1 is LGHDT and CDR2 is YNNKEL (reference sequence). CDR3 residues: CASSTGGGSQPQHF. DNA of the CDR3: TGTGCCAGCAGCACAGGGGGCGGGAGTCAGCCCCAGCATTTT.

The chain couples TRBV14 to TRBJ1-4; 7 bases map to TRBD1. CDR1 and CDR2 from the germline V gene are SGHDN and FVKESK. Trimming at V came to 3 bases and at J to 7 bases, leaving 8 bases not matched to a gene. CDR3 size: 15 residues. The CDR3 protein is CASSQTTGQSEKLFF. In DNA, the CDR3 is TGTGCCAGCAGCCAGACCACGGGACAGTCTGAAAAACTGTTTTTT.

This rearrangement joins TRBV5-1 to TRBJ2-5; 10 bases are shared with TRBD1. The CDR3 totals 16 residues. With V trimmed by 4 bases and J by 1 base, 7 bases remained unmatched. The germline gives CDR1 SGHRS, CDR2 YFSETQ. The DNA of the CDR3 is TGCGCCAGCAGCCCGGGACAGGGGTACCCCCAAGAGACCCAGTACTTC. Encoded protein: CASSPGQGYPQETQYF.

The sample holds one count of this clone. The genes are TRBV6-5 and TRBJ2-3; 11 bases align to TRBD2. The CDR3 loop spans 15 amino acids. The V and J ends lost 6 bases and 0 bases, in that order; junction bases with no gene match: 2. Germline CDR1 is MNHEY and CDR2 is SVGAGI. The CDR3 loop reads CASSRLAGSTDTQYF. Written as DNA, the CDR3 is TGTGCCAGCAGCCGACTAGCGGGGAGCACAGATACGCAGTATTTT.

This chain connects TRBV12-3 or TRBV12-4 to TRBJ2-1, with 7 bases that match TRBD2. The CDR3 sequence is 12 residues long. V lost 4 bases, J lost 12 bases, and 6 bases stayed unmatched. The CDR3 DNA reads as TGTGCCAGCAGTTCGGGACTATCCGCGCAGTTCTTC. Residues: CASSSGLSAQFF.

As concerns this clone: In the same sample, other DNA sequences code for this CDR3. V and J are TRBV29-1 and TRBJ2-2; perhaps TRBD2 as D (5 bases). The CDR3 has 12 residues. The V gene lost 3 bases and the J gene lost 6 bases, with 8 bases spanning the gap. The germline gives CDR1 SQVTM, CDR2 ANQGSEA. The CDR3 is CSVERGSGELFF. The DNA for the CDR3 is TGCAGCGTTGAGCGCGGGTCCGGGGAGCTGTTTTTT.

This clone appeared a few times. This chain connects TRBV7-9 to TRBJ1-1; D uncertain. The CDR3 loop spans 12 amino acids. Germline-derived CDR1 and CDR2 are SEHNR and FQNEAQ (reference sequence). The V end was cut by 5 bases, the J end by 9 bases, with 13 bases between. CDR3 in amino acids: CASSPGPQKAFF. The CDR3 DNA is TGTGCCAGCAGCCCTGGGCCTCAAAAAGCTTTCTTT.

The chain couples TRBV25-1 to TRBJ1-6; maybe TRBD1 (5 bases). This CDR3 has 17 amino acids. CDR1 MGHDK and CDR2 SYGVNS come from the germline V gene. With 1 base removed from V and 3 bases from J, the gap between germline ends came to 13 bases. CDR3 amino acids: CASSELGQGGYNSPLHF. In DNA form, the CDR3 reads TGTGCCAGCAGTGAATTGGGGCAGGGCGGCTATAATTCACCCCTCCACTTT.

The count of this clone is one. V is TRBV12-5 and J is TRBJ1-5; D is uncertain. CDR3 size: 13 residues. CDR1 and CDR2 from the germline V gene are LGHNT and FRNRAP. Trimming stripped 6 bases from V and 3 bases from J, with 9 bases between. CDR3 bases: TGTGCTAGTGGGGTCGGGAACAATCAGCCCCAGCATTTT. Amino acids: CASGVGNNQPQHF.